A single TCR beta chain is shown here with its context. Using a J-beta primer mix together with a sample-barcoded 5' primer, a second PCR was run for roughly 6 to 12 cycles. CDR3-containing paired-end reads numbering at least 3 million came from each sample. TCRdb reprocessed the 5' RACE reads with MiXCR, giving one entry per CDR3 protein. The repertoire holds about 1.6 million distinct CDR3 sequences, 34% seen once, with over 9% in the top ten. V lost 3 bases and J lost 1; bases outside the gene matches: 10. The CDR3 runs 17 residues. Looked up from germline, CDR1 is SGDLS and CDR2 is YYNGEE. This record comes from a study of blood T cells in healthy people across ages.

The material sequenced was blood. The chain carries TRBV9 and TRBJ2-3, with 8 bases that match TRBD2. This receptor was taken from a woman in her twenties or thirties in good health. CDR3 sequence reads: CASSARPRGAGTDTQYF. CDR3 sequence (DNA): TGTGCCAGCAGCGCCCGTCCGCGGGGGGCTGGCACAGATACGCAGTATTTT.